What follows is one TCR beta chain and its context. TCRdb keeps only in-frame clones here, not all; method: immunoSEQ multiplex PCR. Of fewer than 120,000 clones in the sample, around 87% were seen once. The record originates from a study of control samples from healthy donors and cancer patients. The trim removed 1 base at V and 2 bases at J, leaving 4 bases unmatched. The V gene's germline CDR1 is LGHDT and CDR2 YNNKEL (reference sequence). The CDR3 has 16 residues. The receptor's source is an older woman with lung cancer. This chain joins TRBV3-1 (or the pseudogene TRBV3-2) and TRBJ2-1; the match to TRBD2 covers 8 bases. Sequencing used PBMCs. CDR3 loop: CASSQGSGLAYNEQFF. DNA for the CDR3: TGTGCCAGCAGCCAAGGTTCGGGACTAGCCTACAATGAGCAGTTCTTC.